The T cell receptor (beta chain) under discussion was sequenced for a study of T cells in Graves' hyperthyroidism and ophthalmopathy. The germline gives CDR1 SGHRS, CDR2 YFSETQ. Trimming pared 3 bases from V and 1 base from J, leaving 16 bases between. The CDR3 has 16 amino acids. The TCR beta CDR3 regions underwent amplification using RNA transcripts as the source. The HTBI primer set served for first-round RT-PCR of the TCR CDR3. One entry per CDR3 protein results from TCRdb running MiXCR on the multiplex PCR reads. This table has about 840,000 distinct CDR3 sequences, 38% appearing once. The authors deemed Graves' hyperthyroidism stable absent ophthalmopathy progression within 18 months. These patients, aged 18 to 65, had recently diagnosed hyperthyroidism lasting under 2 months. Orbital computed tomography and thyroid ultrasound, together with serum TRAb and thyroxine and clinical symptoms, were used for diagnoses.

The sample consisted of blood. The chain employs TRBV5-1 and TRBJ1-1; perhaps TRBD1 as D (6 bases). This sequence originates from a young man with Graves' hyperthyroidism. The CDR3 here is CASSSRGGGGNTEAFF. The DNA for the CDR3 is TGCGCCAGCAGCTCAAGAGGGGGAGGGGGGAACACTGAAGCTTTCTTT.